One and the same sample provided the 20 T cell receptor beta chains below, sequenced in a study of blood T cell repertoires in COVID-19. Clones were read by immunoSEQ multiplex PCR, and TCRdb kept only the in-frame ones, dropping some. The table shows hundreds of thousands of clones, with 85% to 90% occurring only once. Sequenced sample: peripheral blood. The receptors here all came from a woman between 50 and 59 years old with active or convalescent COVID-19.

CDR3: CASSFWTGWGTQYF. CDR3 coding DNA: TGTGCCAGCAGCTTCTGGACAGGGTGGGGGACGCAGTATTTT. This chain uses TRBV7-9 with TRBJ2-3; 8 nucleotides align to TRBD1. Germline V CDR1 and CDR2: SEHNR, FQNEAQ (reference sequence). The CDR3 loop spans 14 amino acids. The J segment lost 9 bases and the V segment lost 3 bases, leaving 8 bases of the junction unmatched. Combining the CDR3 with reference TRBV7-9 and TRBJ2-3 gives the whole variable domain DTGVSQNPRHKITKRGQNVTFRCDPISEHNRLYWYRQTLGQGPEFLTYFQNEAQLEKSRLLSDRFSAERPKGSFSTLEIQRTEQGDSAMYLCASSFWTGWGTQYFGPGTRLTVL.

The chain has TRBV5-6 and TRBJ2-2, with a tentative D call TRBD2 (6 bases). Germline V CDR1 and CDR2: SGHDT, YYEEEE. The CDR3 runs 16 residues. V lost 0 bases and J 1 base, leaving 10 bases between the germline ends. Here the CDR3 DNA reads TGTGCCAGCAGCTTGGACCTAGCGCGGAACACCGGGGAGCTGTTTTTT. Protein product: CASSLDLARNTGELFF. The full variable domain, in which reference TRBV5-6 and TRBJ2-2 provide the parts outside the CDR3, is DAGVTQSPTHLIKTRGQQVTLRCSPKSGHDTVSWYQQALGQGPQFIFQYYEEEERQRGNFPDRFSGHQFPNYSSELNVNALLLGDSALYLCASSLDLARNTGELFFGEGSRLTVL.

The gene calls are TRBV3-1 (or the pseudogene TRBV3-2) and TRBJ2-5; TRBD2 matches 8 bases. CDR3 size: 16 residues. V was pared by 4 bases and J by 2 bases, with 9 bases of the junction left unmatched. Germline CDR1 LGHDT, CDR2 YNNKEL (reference sequence). The DNA for the CDR3 is TGTGCCAGCAGCCGCTCGGGAGCGGGGGCTCAAGAGACCCAGTACTTC. It specifies CASSRSGAGAQETQYF.

This rearrangement joins TRBV28 to TRBJ2-7; weak D call: TRBD2 (5 bases). Trimming stripped 2 bases from V and 2 bases from J, with 10 bases between. From germline, CDR1 is MDHEN and CDR2 SYDVKM. The CDR3 loop spans 14 amino acids. The CDR3 nucleotides read TGTGCCAGCAGTTTAGCGGGTAACCCCTACGAGCAGTACTTC. Residues: CASSLAGNPYEQYF.

This sequence joins TRBV12-5 and TRBJ2-7, with a possible D match to TRBD2 (10 bases). Per germline, CDR1 LGHNT and CDR2 FRNRAP. Trimming removed 6 bases from V and 6 bases from J, with 39 bases in between. The CDR3 consists of 21 residues. CDR3 in amino acids: CASGQTGTGSHPSGGPSEQYF. The CDR3 DNA follows: TGTGCTAGTGGCCAAACCGGGACAGGGTCCCACCCTAGCGGGGGCCCTTCCGAGCAGTACTTC.

The genes are TRBV5-1 and TRBJ1-1, with 8 bases matching TRBD1. Germline CDR1 reads SGHRS; CDR2 reads YFSETQ. The trim removed 0 bases at V and 6 bases at J, leaving 7 bases unmatched. The length of the CDR3 is 15 residues. The DNA for the CDR3 is TGCGCCAGCAGCTTGGATACTAACAGGGGGGCTGAAGCTTTCTTT. Its protein is CASSLDTNRGAEAFF.

The chain couples TRBV10-3 to TRBJ1-1; 9 nucleotides align to TRBD1. Germline V gene lookup returns CDR1 ENHRY and CDR2 SYGVKD. The CDR3 extends over 19 amino acids. Trimming cost V 0 bases and J 4 bases; bases outside gene matches: 15. CDR3 sequence reads: CAISESSGTGYLLGTEAFF. The CDR3 bases are TGTGCCATCAGTGAGTCTTCCGGGACAGGGTATTTACTGGGCACTGAAGCTTTCTTT.

The J gene is TRBJ2-5, the V gene TRBV9; perhaps TRBD1 as D (6 bases). Trimming removed 2 bases from V and 2 bases from J, with 13 bases in between. The germline V gene has CDR1 SGDLS and CDR2 YYNGEE. The CDR3 contains 15 residues. Here the CDR3 reads CASSVEDRGQETQYF. The CDR3 DNA follows: TGTGCCAGCAGCGTTGAGGACAGAGGTCAAGAGACCCAGTACTTC.

This chain links TRBV2 with TRBJ1-5, with D possibly TRBD1 on 6 matching bases. Germline CDR1 and CDR2: SNHLY and FYNNEI. The ends were cut back, 6 bases at V and 1 base at J, with 13 bases in the middle. CDR3 size: 15 residues. For the CDR3, the DNA is TGTGCCAGCAGCGTGTCAGGGGTAAGCAATCAGCCCCAGCATTTT. Translated, it gives CASSVSGVSNQPQHF.

The rearrangement joins TRBV7-3 to TRBJ2-1, with D possibly TRBD2 on 6 matching bases. The CDR3 consists of 14 residues. V lost 5 bases and J lost 4, with 12 bases in between. Germline CDR1 SGHTA, CDR2 FQGTGA. CDR3 sequence reads: CASSLNGGYNEQFF. The CDR3 nucleotides are TGTGCCAGCAGCCTAAACGGGGGATACAATGAGCAGTTCTTC.

In its sample, this clone was seen a few times. V usage is TRBV6-5 and J usage is TRBJ2-7, with 7 nucleotides matching TRBD1. V shed 6 bases, J shed 3 bases, and the junction held 5 bases outside the gene matches. There are 13 residues in the CDR3. Germline values: CDR1 MNHEY, CDR2 SVGAGI. The CDR3 DNA is TGTGCCAGCAGCCAGGACAGGAACTACGAGCAGTACTTC. Protein sequence: CASSQDRNYEQYF.

The rearrangement links TRBV5-1 to TRBJ2-3; possible D gene TRBD1, 6 bases. Germline V gene sequence: CDR1 SGHRS, CDR2 YFSETQ. The CDR3 extends over 16 amino acids. V shed 3 bases and J shed 4 bases, with 18 bases lying between them. CDR3 sequence reads: CASSSGSTGTADTQYF. The CDR3 DNA follows: TGCGCCAGCAGCTCGGGCTCGACAGGAACCGCAGATACGCAGTATTTT.

The V and J genes are TRBV7-9 and TRBJ2-7, with 10 bases identical to TRBD1. V shed 5 bases, J shed 2 bases, and the junction held 6 bases outside the gene matches. The CDR3 has 15 amino acids. Germline V CDR1 and CDR2: SEHNR, FQNEAQ (reference sequence). CDR3 sequence (DNA): TGTGCCAGCAGCCATGTGGACAGGGGGACCTACGAGCAGTACTTC. Amino acids: CASSHVDRGTYEQYF.

This clone occurred once. The chain links TRBV5-1 to TRBJ1-1; no clear D gene. The V end lost 2 bases, the J end lost 2 bases, and 16 bases lay between the germline ends. Germline V gene sequence: CDR1 SGHRS, CDR2 YFSETQ. CDR3 length equals 16 residues. This CDR3 is CASSFGRGRGNTEAFF. The CDR3 DNA reads as TGCGCCAGCAGCTTCGGACGCGGGCGAGGAAACACTGAAGCTTTCTTT.

This clone has only a few counts. The CDR3 DNA follows: TGCGCCAGCAGCCAACAGGAGAACACTGAAGCTTTCTTT. As protein: CASSQQENTEAFF. This chain links TRBV4-1 with TRBJ1-1; D unclear. Germline V gene lookup returns CDR1 MGHRA and CDR2 YSYEKL. This CDR3 has 13 amino acids. The ends were cut back, 2 bases at V and 1 base at J, with 5 bases in the middle.

The chain carries TRBV5-1 and TRBJ2-2, with D tentatively TRBD2 (5 bases). The V and J ends lost 4 bases and 4 bases respectively, with 23 bases between them. Looked up from germline, CDR1 is SGHRS and CDR2 is YFSETQ. This CDR3 comprises 18 residues. The CDR3 sequence: CASSGVLGLYEGTGELFF. DNA of the CDR3: TGCGCCAGCAGCGGAGTACTCGGGCTGTACGAGGGCACCGGGGAGCTGTTTTTT.

The chain carries TRBV14 and TRBJ1-1; no clear D gene. The CDR3 is 14 amino acids. The germline V gene has CDR1 SGHDN and CDR2 FVKESK. V lost 3 bases to trimming and J lost 1 base, with 9 bases between them. DNA for the CDR3: TGTGCCAGCAGCCACCCCCCGGGGAACACTGAAGCTTTCTTT. This gives the protein CASSHPPGNTEAFF.

The chain links TRBV6-5 to TRBJ2-7; 7 bases map to TRBD2. CDR1 is MNHEY and CDR2 is SVGAGI in the germline V gene. The V segment lost 6 bases and the J segment 2 bases; nucleotides outside the gene matches: 10. The CDR3 contains 15 residues. The CDR3 sequence: CASRKPLAGAYEQYF. The CDR3 nucleotides are TGTGCCAGCAGAAAACCCTTGGCGGGAGCCTACGAGCAGTACTTC.

For this clone: This sample includes further DNA sequences coding for the same CDR3. V is TRBV29-1 and J is TRBJ1-1; TRBD1 matches 9 bases. Unmatched junction bases numbered 1, after V lost 6 bases and J lost 2 bases. Germline CDR1 is SQVTM and CDR2 is ANQGSEA. The CDR3 has 12 amino acids. The chain's CDR3 is CSVDRGNTEAFF. For the CDR3, the DNA is TGCAGCGTGGACAGGGGCAACACTGAAGCTTTCTTT.

This clone was recorded only once. This chain connects TRBV12-3 or TRBV12-4 to TRBJ1-2, with TRBD1 identical over 8 bases. The CDR3 sequence is 12 residues long. The V gene end was trimmed by 6 bases and the J gene end by 8 bases; junction bases not matched to a gene: 5. CDR3 coding DNA: TGTGCCAGCAGGCTACAGGGGGAAGGCTACACCTTC. Translating gives CASRLQGEGYTF.